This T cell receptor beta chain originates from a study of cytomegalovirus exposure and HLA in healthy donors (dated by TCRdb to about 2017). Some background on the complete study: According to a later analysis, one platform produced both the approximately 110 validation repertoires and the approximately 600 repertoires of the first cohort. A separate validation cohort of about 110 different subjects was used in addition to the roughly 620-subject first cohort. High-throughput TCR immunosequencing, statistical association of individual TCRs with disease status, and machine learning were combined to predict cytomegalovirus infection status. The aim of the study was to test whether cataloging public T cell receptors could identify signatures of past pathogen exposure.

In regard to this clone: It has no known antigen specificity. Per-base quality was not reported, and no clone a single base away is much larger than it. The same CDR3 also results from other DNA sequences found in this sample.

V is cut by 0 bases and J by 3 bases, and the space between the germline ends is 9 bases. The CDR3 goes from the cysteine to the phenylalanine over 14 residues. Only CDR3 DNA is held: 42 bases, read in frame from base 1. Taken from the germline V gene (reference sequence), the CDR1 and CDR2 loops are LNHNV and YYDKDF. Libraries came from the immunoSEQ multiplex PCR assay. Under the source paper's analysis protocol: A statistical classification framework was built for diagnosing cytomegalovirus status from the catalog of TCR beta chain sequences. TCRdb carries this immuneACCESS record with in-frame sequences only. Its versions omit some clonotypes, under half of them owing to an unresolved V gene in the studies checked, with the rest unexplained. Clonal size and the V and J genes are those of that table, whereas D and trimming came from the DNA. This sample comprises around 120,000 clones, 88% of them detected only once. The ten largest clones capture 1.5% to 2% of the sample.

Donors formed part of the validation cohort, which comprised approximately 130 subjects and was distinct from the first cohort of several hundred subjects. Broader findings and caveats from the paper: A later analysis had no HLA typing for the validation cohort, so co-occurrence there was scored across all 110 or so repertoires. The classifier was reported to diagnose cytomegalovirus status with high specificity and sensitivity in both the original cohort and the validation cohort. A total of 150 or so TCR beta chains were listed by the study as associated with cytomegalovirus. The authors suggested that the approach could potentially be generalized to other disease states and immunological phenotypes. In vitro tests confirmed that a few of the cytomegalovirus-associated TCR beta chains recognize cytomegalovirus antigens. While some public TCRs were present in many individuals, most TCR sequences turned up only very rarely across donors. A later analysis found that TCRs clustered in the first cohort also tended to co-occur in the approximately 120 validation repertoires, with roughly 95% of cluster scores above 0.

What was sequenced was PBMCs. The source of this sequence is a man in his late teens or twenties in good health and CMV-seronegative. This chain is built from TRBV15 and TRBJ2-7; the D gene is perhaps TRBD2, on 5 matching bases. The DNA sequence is TGTGCCACCAGCAGAGATCGGGGTAACTACGAGCAGTACTTC. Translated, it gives CATSRDRGNYEQYF. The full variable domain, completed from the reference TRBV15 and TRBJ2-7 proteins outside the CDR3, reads DAMVIQNPRYQVTQFGKPVTLSCSQTLNHNVMYWYQQKSSQAPKLLFHYYDKDFNNEADTPDNFQSRRPNTSFCFLDIRSPGLGDTAMYLCATSRDRGNYEQYFGPGTRLTVT.